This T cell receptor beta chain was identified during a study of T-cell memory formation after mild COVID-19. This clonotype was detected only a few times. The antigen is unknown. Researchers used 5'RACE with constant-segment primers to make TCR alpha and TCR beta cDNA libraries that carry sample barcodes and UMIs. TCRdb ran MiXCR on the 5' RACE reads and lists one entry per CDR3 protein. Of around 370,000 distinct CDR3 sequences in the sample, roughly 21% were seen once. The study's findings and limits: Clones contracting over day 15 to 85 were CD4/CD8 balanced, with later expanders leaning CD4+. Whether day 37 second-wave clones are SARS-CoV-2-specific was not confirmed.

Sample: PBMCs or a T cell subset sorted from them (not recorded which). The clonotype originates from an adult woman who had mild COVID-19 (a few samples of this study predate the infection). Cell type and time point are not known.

The CDR3 protein is CASSVDRNSGANVLTF. The CDR3, as DNA: TGTGCCAGCAGCGTCGACCGTAACTCTGGGGCCAACGTCCTGACTTTC. V usage is TRBV7-8 and J usage is TRBJ2-6; no firm D call. V was cut by 5 bases and J by 0 bases, with 11 bases left in between. The CDR3 runs to 16 residues. Germline V gene lookup returns CDR1 SGHVS and CDR2 FQNEAQ. Full variable domain (rest looked up from reference TRBV7-8 and TRBJ2-6): GAGVSQSPRYKVAKRGQDVALRCDPISGHVSLFWYQQALGQGPEFLTYFQNEAQLDKSGLPSDRFFAERPEGSVSTLKIQRTQQEDSAVYLCASSVDRNSGANVLTFGAGSRLTVL.